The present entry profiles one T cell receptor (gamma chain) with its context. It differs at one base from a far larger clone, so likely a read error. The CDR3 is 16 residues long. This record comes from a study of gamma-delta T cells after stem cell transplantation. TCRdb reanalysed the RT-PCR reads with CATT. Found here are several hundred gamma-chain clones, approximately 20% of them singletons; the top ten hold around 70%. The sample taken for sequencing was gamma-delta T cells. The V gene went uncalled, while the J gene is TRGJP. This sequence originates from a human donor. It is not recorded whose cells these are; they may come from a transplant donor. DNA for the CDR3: TGTGCCCTGTGGGAGCCACAAGAGTTGGGCAAAAAAATCAAGGTATTT. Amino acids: CALWEPQELGKKIKVF.